Each of the 5 T cell receptor beta chains below was sequenced from the same sample in a study of patients and donors after allogeneic stem cell transplantation. TCRdb passed the RT-PCR reads through MiXCR, listing each CDR3 protein once. The sample holds around 200,000 distinct CDR3 sequences; around two fifths are singletons and the top ten take 11%. The sample consisted of blood, either unsorted or a sorted T cell fraction (not recorded which). These receptors were collected from a human donor who was either an allogeneic HSCT recipient or a stem cell or donor lymphocyte infusion donor (not recorded which). It is not recorded whose cells these are; they may come from a transplant donor.

This chain uses TRBV20-1 with TRBJ2-1; D perhaps matches TRBD2 (5 bases). V lost 3 bases and J lost 0, with 6 bases in between. The CDR3 sequence is 13 residues long. Per germline, CDR1 DFQATT and CDR2 SNEGSKA (reference sequence). This CDR3 reads CSASRDSYNEQFF. The CDR3 coding sequence is TGCAGTGCTAGCCGGGACTCCTACAATGAGCAGTTCTTC.

The chain links TRBV30 to TRBJ2-7, with D uncertain. Germline assignment: CDR1 GTSNPN and CDR2 SVGIG (reference sequence). V lost 0 bases to trimming and J lost 0 bases, with 6 bases between them. CDR3 size: 13 residues. The CDR3: CAWSVTDSYEQYF. The CDR3 nucleotides are TGTGCCTGGAGTGTCACAGACTCCTACGAGCAGTACTTC.

The chain's CDR3 is CASSHSTSYEQYF. CDR3 sequence (DNA): TGTGCCAGCAGTCACAGCACCTCCTACGAGCAGTACTTC. The V and J genes are TRBV6-2 or TRBV6-3 and TRBJ2-7; D remains ambiguous. This CDR3 is 13 amino acids long. CDR1 is MNHEY and CDR2 is SVGEGT in the germline V gene. Between the trimmed V and J ends, which lost 5 bases and 0 bases, there was a span of 8 bases.

V usage is TRBV3-1 and J usage is TRBJ1-6, with unresolved D. V lost 5 bases, J lost 9 bases, and 17 bases lay in between. Germline CDR1 is LGHDT and CDR2 is YNNKEL (reference sequence). CDR3 size: 15 residues. CDR3 sequence: CASSEATRMGSPLHF. Here the CDR3 DNA reads TGTGCCAGCAGCGAAGCTACCCGAATGGGTTCACCCCTCCACTTT.

This clonotype was seen only a few times. The rearrangement joins TRBV7-9 to TRBJ1-4, with no clear D. This CDR3 contains 13 residues. V was pared by 1 base and J by 8 bases, with 8 bases between. From germline, CDR1 is SEHNR and CDR2 FQNEAQ (reference sequence). CDR3 sequence (DNA): TGTGCCAGCAGCTTAGAGGTGTCCGAAAAACTGTTTTTT. It specifies CASSLEVSEKLFF.